In this sample, the clone carrying this TCR beta chain turned up a few times. The data are from a study of identifying expanded T cells in peripheral blood. Some clones are missing from TCRdb's copy, which holds only in-frame ones; the method was immunoSEQ multiplex PCR. The data contain 95,000 to 100,000 clones, approximately 90% of them singletons. Germline V lookup: CDR1 LNHDA, CDR2 SQIVND (reference sequence). There are 13 residues in the CDR3. J gave up 4 bases and V 6 bases, and 3 bases lay outside the gene matches. This sequence was found in a person between 18 and 69 years old in good health. Sample: blood. J is TRBJ1-5 and V is TRBV19; 7 bases are shared with TRBD1. The CDR3 coding sequence is TGTGCCAGTAGGCAACAGGGGAATCAGCCCCAGCATTTT. Protein sequence: CASRQQGNQPQHF. Full variable domain (outside the CDR3, taken from reference TRBV19 and TRBJ1-5): DGGITQSPKYLFRKEGQNVTLSCEQNLNHDAMYWYRQDPGQGLRLIYYSQIVNDFQKGDIAEGYSVSREKKESFPLTVTSAQKNPTAFYLCASRQQGNQPQHFGDGTRLSIL.